This T cell receptor beta chain was captured by sequencing in a study of read filtering for tumor transcriptome and immune sequencing. In the study overall: IR-seq gave about 3.5 to 10.27 million TCR reads per sample; RNA-seq gave roughly 80 to 1,300.

This clonotype was found many times. Its matching antigen is unknown. The germline V gene encodes CDR1 DFQATT and CDR2 SNEGSKA (reference sequence). This CDR3 region has 13 residues. V dropped 3 bases and J dropped 3; count of bases not matched to a gene: 1. General study results and limits: Sorted CD138-negative bone marrow cells were not purified T cells. About 80% of IR-seq clonotypes had one read, totaling about 4% of reads; RNA-seq: around 70% and 40%. RNA-seq captured clonotypes less deeply and reliably than IR-seq.

Molecular barcoded adaptors covering alpha/delta and beta/gamma chains were used on about 390 ng RNA. TCRdb analysed the reads with MiXCR anew, one entry per CDR3 protein. The repertoire holds tens of thousands of distinct CDR3 sequences, with roughly an eighth as singletons. The chain combines TRBV20-1 with TRBJ1-2; TRBD1 matches 10 bases. The sequencing input was a population of CD138-negative cells sorted from bone marrow. The receptor comes from a donor aged 40 or older with multiple myeloma. The CDR3 is CSARGTGDYGYTF. The CDR3 bases are TGCAGTGCTAGGGGGACAGGGGACTATGGCTACACCTTC.